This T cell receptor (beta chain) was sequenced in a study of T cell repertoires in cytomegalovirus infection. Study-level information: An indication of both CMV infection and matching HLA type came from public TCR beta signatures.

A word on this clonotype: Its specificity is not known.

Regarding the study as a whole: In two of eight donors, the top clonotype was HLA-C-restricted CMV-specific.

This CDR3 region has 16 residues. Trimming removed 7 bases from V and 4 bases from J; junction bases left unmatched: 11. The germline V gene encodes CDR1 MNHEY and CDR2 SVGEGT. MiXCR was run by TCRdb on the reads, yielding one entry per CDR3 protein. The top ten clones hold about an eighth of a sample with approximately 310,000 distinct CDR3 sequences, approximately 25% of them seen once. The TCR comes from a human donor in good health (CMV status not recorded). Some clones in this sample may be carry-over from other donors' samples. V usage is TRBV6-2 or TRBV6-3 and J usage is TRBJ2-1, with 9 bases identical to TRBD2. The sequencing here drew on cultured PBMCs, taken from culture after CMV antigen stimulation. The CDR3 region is CASTSFRSGRYNEQFF. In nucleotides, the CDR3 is TGTGCCAGCACTTCCTTCCGTAGCGGGAGATACAATGAGCAGTTCTTC.